This T cell receptor beta chain was sequenced for a study of T cell repertoires in cytomegalovirus infection. The overall study: Public TCR beta signature analysis indicated the presence of both CMV infection and matching HLA type. General study findings and limits: The cumulative frequency of public TCR beta families distinguished individuals who carried CMV together with the relevant HLA.

V was clipped by 4 bases and J by 3 bases, with 21 bases between them. The germline CDR1 and CDR2 sequences are SEHNR and FQNEAQ (reference sequence). The CDR3 is made up of 17 amino acids. TCRdb reprocessed the reads via MiXCR and lists one record per CDR3 protein. Of around 770,000 distinct CDR3 sequences listed, almost 30% are singletons. As concerns this clonotype: The antigen remains undetermined.

The TCR originated in a human donor in good health (CMV status not recorded). Some clones in this sample may be carry-over from other donors' samples. The chain uses TRBV7-9 and TRBJ1-1, with D maybe TRBD1 (6 bases). This specimen was cultured CD8+ T cells from PBMCs, taken from culture after CMV antigen stimulation. CDR3 DNA: TGTGCCAGCAGCTCCGTCAGGACAGCCTCTGGACACACTGAAGCTTTCTTT. The encoded protein is CASSSVRTASGHTEAFF.